Each of the 23 T cell receptor beta chains below was sequenced from the same sample in a study of T-cell reconstitution after alpha-beta-depleted transplantation in children. Unique molecular identifiers were incorporated when the TCRbeta library was constructed. Each CDR3 protein is one row after TCRdb ran MiXCR on the PCR reads. The sample lists a few hundred thousand distinct CDR3 sequences, approximately 11% occurring once. Material: PBMCs, obtained before TCRalphabeta/CD19-depleted stem cell transplant. The source is a child younger than two with acute myeloid leukemia, due to receive a stem cell transplant.

On this clonotype: A single base separates this from a much larger clone, so it may be a read error. The chain combines TRBV7-9 with TRBJ2-1; no definite D call. The CDR3 sequence is 14 residues long. The V gene's germline CDR1 is SEHNR and CDR2 FQNEAQ (reference sequence). V lost 7 bases and J 8 bases, leaving 18 bases between the germline ends. The CDR3 is CASNFRTPWDEQFF. The CDR3 DNA reads as TGTGCCAGCAACTTCAGGACGCCCTGGGATGAGCAGTTCTTC.

This clonotype was recorded many times. This rearrangement joins TRBV12-3 or TRBV12-4 to TRBJ1-2; 7 nucleotides match TRBD1. V trimming: 7 bases; J trimming: 3 bases; junction bases outside the gene matches: 20. The CDR3 extends over 18 amino acids. The CDR3 region is CASINPDKAGGGDYGYTF. CDR3 bases: TGTGCCAGCATTAACCCTGATAAAGCAGGGGGTGGGGACTATGGCTACACCTTC.

The chain couples TRBV7-9 to TRBJ2-7; D uncertain. V lost 5 bases and J lost 0, with 20 bases in between. There are 17 residues in the CDR3. In germline, CDR1 is SEHNR, CDR2 FQNEAQ (reference sequence). DNA of the CDR3: TGTGCCAGCAGCCCACGTCCCCTGCGGTCTAGCTCCTACGAGCAGTACTTC. Translated, it gives CASSPRPLRSSSYEQYF.

This clonotype has at least ten counts. This chain uses TRBV4-3 with TRBJ2-3; D gene unclear. Germline lookup yields CDR1 LGHNA and CDR2 YSLEER. The V and J ends lost 1 base and 5 bases respectively, with 10 bases between them. The CDR3 extends over 14 amino acids. Written as DNA, the CDR3 is TGCGCCAGCAGCCAAGTAAACAACGTAGATACGCAGTATTTT. This translates into CASSQVNNVDTQYF.

In this sample, this clonotype turned up many times. V usage is TRBV7-3 and J usage is TRBJ2-3, with TRBD2 matching 13 bases. Germline-derived CDR1 and CDR2 are SGHTA and FQGTGA. With V trimmed by 4 bases and J by 2 bases, 9 bases remained unmatched. The CDR3 covers 18 residues. The CDR3 region has the DNA TGTGCCAGCAGCTCCGGACTAGCGGGGGCGCCGCCCACAGATACGCAGTATTTT. Translating gives CASSSGLAGAPPTDTQYF.

This clonotype was seen at least ten times. In nucleotides, the CDR3 is TGTGCCATCAGTGAGTCTGTACAGGGGCCCTACAATGAGCAGTTCTTC. Protein product: CAISESVQGPYNEQFF. The chain is built from TRBV10-3 and TRBJ2-1; 7 nucleotides match TRBD1. Per the germline V gene, CDR1 is ENHRY and CDR2 is SYGVKD. The length of the CDR3 is 16 residues. The J segment lost 2 bases and the V segment lost 0 bases, leaving 4 bases of the junction unmatched.

The V call is TRBV29-1, the J call TRBJ1-4; 7 nucleotides match TRBD1. V lost 6 bases, J lost 4 bases, and 2 bases stayed unmatched. The CDR3 has 12 amino acids. CDR1 is SQVTM, CDR2 ANQGSEA, per germline. CDR3 in amino acids: CSVRQGNEKLFF. For the CDR3, the DNA is TGCAGCGTCCGACAGGGTAATGAAAAACTGTTTTTT.

In its sample, this clonotype was seen many times. J is TRBJ1-6 and V is TRBV5-5, with D possibly matching TRBD1 (6 bases). The CDR3 has 15 residues. V shed 3 bases and J shed 5 bases, with 12 bases lying between them. Germline CDR1 is SGHKS and CDR2 is YYEKEE (reference sequence). CDR3 amino acids: CASSSEGGNNSPLHF. The CDR3, as DNA: TGTGCCAGCAGCTCTGAGGGGGGGAATAATTCACCCCTCCACTTT.

This clonotype showed up many times. The chain carries TRBV28 and TRBJ1-1, with a tentative D call TRBD1 (5 bases). The germline V gene encodes CDR1 MDHEN and CDR2 SYDVKM. V lost 6 bases and J lost 8, with 25 bases in between. The CDR3 loop spans 16 amino acids. CDR3 amino acids: CASSTDSQLTRGEAFF. CDR3 DNA sequence: TGTGCCAGCAGCACCGACAGTCAACTGACCCGAGGGGAAGCTTTCTTT.

Many counts were recorded for this clonotype. CDR3 DNA: TGTGCCAGCAGTTTAAGGACTAGCGGGAACAATGAGCAGTTCTTC. It is translated as CASSLRTSGNNEQFF. The J gene is TRBJ2-1, the V gene TRBV12-3 or TRBV12-4, with 12 bases that match TRBD2. Losses at the gene ends were 2 bases for V and 5 bases for J; bases not matched to a gene: 1. This CDR3 has 15 residues.

This clonotype was detected many times. The chain is built from TRBV29-1 and TRBJ2-3; a possible D gene is TRBD1 (6 bases). Germline V gene data show CDR1 as SQVTM and CDR2 as ANQGSEA. The CDR3 spans 13 residues. Trimming left V 4 bases short and J 5 bases short, with 13 bases between. This CDR3 is CSVGVNREDTQYF. The CDR3, as DNA: TGCAGCGTTGGGGTAAACAGGGAAGATACGCAGTATTTT.

About this clonotype itself: The junction does not match germline at one end; this may be a read error. The gene calls are TRBV7-9 and TRBJ2-7, with 8 positions matching TRBD2. Germline CDR1 SEHNR, CDR2 FQNEAQ (reference sequence). This CDR3 has 16 residues. In nucleotides, the CDR3 is TGTGCCAGCACCTACTCCACTAGCGGCAGCTCCTGCGAGCAGTATTTC. Translation: CASTYSTSGSSCEQYF.

This clonotype was seen many times. The CDR3 coding sequence is TGTGCCAGCAGCCCCGGGGGCACTAGCAATCAGCCCCAGCATTTT. This sequence encodes CASSPGGTSNQPQHF. The chain joins TRBV7-2 to TRBJ1-5; weak D call: TRBD1 (6 bases). Trimming took 5 bases from V and 0 from J, leaving 11 bases between them. CDR1 and CDR2 (germline): SGHTA, FQGNSA. The CDR3 is 15 amino acids.

This clonotype appeared many times. The V gene is TRBV5-4, the J gene TRBJ2-7; no reliable D call. The germline V and J ends were trimmed by 3 bases and 7 bases, with 26 bases remaining between them. Germline V gives CDR1 SGHNT, CDR2 YYREEE (reference sequence). The CDR3 is 17 amino acids. In DNA, the CDR3 is TGTGCCAGCAGCTCTCCCTCCCGGACCCAAACTCTAGGGGAGCAGTACTTC. Translation: CASSSPSRTQTLGEQYF.

Remarks on this clonotype: This may be a read error: a much more frequent sequence differs by one nucleotide. The chain links TRBV5-1 to TRBJ1-2, with 7 bases aligning to TRBD1. Per germline, CDR1 SGHRS and CDR2 YFSETQ. V shed 1 base, J shed 7 bases, and the junction held 7 bases outside the gene matches. The CDR3 extends over 14 amino acids. The CDR3 coding sequence is TGCGCCAGCAGCTTGTACAGGGGAGGGTCTGGCTACACCTTC. This gives the protein CASSLYRGGSGYTF.

This clonotype came up many times. V usage is TRBV28 and J usage is TRBJ2-7; 7 positions match TRBD2. The CDR3 sequence is 14 residues long. CDR1 and CDR2 (germline): MDHEN, SYDVKM. V lost 2 bases and J lost 6; bases outside the gene matches: 7. CDR3 in DNA: TGTGCCAGCAGTTTAGGGGCGGGAGTGGGCGAGCAGTACTTC. This encodes CASSLGAGVGEQYF.

This clonotype came up many times. The chain uses TRBV20-1 and TRBJ1-1, with D hard to call. V was clipped by 0 bases and J by 11 bases, with 10 bases between them. This CDR3 contains 11 residues. Germline assignment: CDR1 DFQATT and CDR2 SNEGSKA (reference sequence). This CDR3 is CSARDGTGAFF. CDR3 sequence (DNA): TGCAGTGCTAGAGACGGTACCGGGGCTTTCTTT.

This clonotype was seen at least ten times. The chain carries TRBV5-1 and TRBJ1-4; maybe TRBD1 (5 bases). This CDR3 spans 15 amino acids. Germline CDR1 SGHRS, CDR2 YFSETQ. V shed 0 bases and J shed 5 bases, with 11 bases lying between them. CDR3 nucleotides: TGCGCCAGCAGCTTGGATGGGAGGGACAATGAAAAACTGTTTTTT. Amino acid sequence: CASSLDGRDNEKLFF. Filled out from reference TRBV5-1 and TRBJ1-4, the complete variable domain reads KAGVTQTPRYLIKTRGQQVTLSCSPISGHRSVSWYQQTPGQGLQFLFEYFSETQRNKGNFPGRFSGRQFSNSRSEMNVSTLELGDSALYLCASSLDGRDNEKLFFGSGTQLSVL.

This clonotype was detected many times. CDR3 loop: CASSLNVQQDYNEQFF. DNA of the CDR3: TGTGCCAGCAGCTTAAACGTCCAACAGGACTACAATGAGCAGTTCTTC. The rearrangement joins TRBV5-4 to TRBJ2-1; tentative D call: TRBD1 (5 bases). V was clipped by 2 bases and J by 3 bases, with 15 bases between them. Germline CDR1 SGHNT, CDR2 YYREEE (reference sequence). The CDR3 is made up of 16 amino acids. Filled out from reference TRBV5-4 and TRBJ2-1, the complete variable domain reads ETGVTQSPTHLIKTRGQQVTLRCSSQSGHNTVSWYQQALGQGPQFIFQYYREEENGRGNFPPRFSGLQFPNYSSELNVNALELDDSALYLCASSLNVQQDYNEQFFGPGTRLTVL.

The sample holds many counts of this clonotype. The chain has TRBV29-1 and TRBJ1-2; TRBD1 agrees at 8 bases. The length of the CDR3 is 12 residues. With 6 bases clipped from V and 9 bases from J, the junction kept 9 bases outside the gene matches. Germline assignment: CDR1 SQVTM and CDR2 ANQGSEA. The CDR3 DNA is TGCAGCGTCGCGGACAGGGTGAAGAGCTACACCTTC. This sequence encodes CSVADRVKSYTF.

This clonotype was found many times. The chain recombines TRBV28 with TRBJ2-3; D tentatively reads TRBD1 or TRBD2 (5 bases each). The CDR3 covers 17 residues. CDR1 is MDHEN and CDR2 is SYDVKM in the germline V gene. Between the trimmed V and J ends, which lost 5 bases and 4 bases, there was a span of 22 bases. CDR3 region: CASSLPGSEASADTQYF. CDR3 coding DNA: TGTGCCAGCAGTCTACCAGGGAGTGAGGCCTCGGCAGATACGCAGTATTTT.

On this clonotype itself: A much larger clone lies a single base off, so this may be a read error. J is TRBJ1-5 and V is TRBV7-8; D gene uncertain. Per germline, CDR1 SGHVS and CDR2 FQNEAQ. Trimming cost V 5 bases and J 1 base, with 15 bases left between them. The CDR3 has 16 residues. In DNA form, the CDR3 reads TGTGCCAGCAGCCCCGCGGCGGGCTTCAGCAATCAGCCCCAGCATTTT. Its translation: CASSPAAGFSNQPQHF.

This clonotype was detected ten times or more. CDR3 residues: CASRFAGSSGANVLTF. CDR3 coding DNA: TGTGCCAGCAGATTCGCAGGGAGCTCTGGGGCCAACGTCCTGACTTTC. The chain is built from TRBV12-3 or TRBV12-4 and TRBJ2-6; either TRBD1 or TRBD2 may supply D (5 bases each). The CDR3 has 16 amino acids. V was pared by 6 bases and J by 0 bases, with 12 bases between.